This T cell receptor beta chain was found in a study of beta chain features in type 1 diabetes. General study results and limits: TCRB rearrangement may or may not be influenced by HLA type; here this remained unresolved. Within the patient group, naive, central memory and Treg TCRB repertoires appeared more similar to each other than within healthy donors. PCR might favor shorter templates, equally in patients and controls.

A heparinised blood draw that averaged about 100 mL was obtained once from each donor. Turning to this clone: Its antigen remains unknown. Other DNA sequences in this sample translate to the same CDR3.

As every portion of the isolated RNA was reverse transcribed, the sequencing read expressed TCRB transcripts. Profiling relied on immunoSEQ multiplex PCR, and the TCRdb table lists in-frame clones only, not all of them. This sample has 400,000 to 600,000 clones, with about 29% found just once. Germline CDR1 is SGDLS and CDR2 is YYNGEE. V was trimmed by 0 bases and J by 2 bases, leaving 9 bases between them. This CDR3 has 14 amino acids. The source material was naive CD4+ T cells from blood. This TCR was sampled from a young man in good health. The genes are TRBV9 and TRBJ2-7; tentatively, D is TRBD1 (5 bases). The CDR3 DNA is TGTGCCAGCAGCGTAGATCAGGGTCCCTACGAGCAGTACTTC. Amino acids: CASSVDQGPYEQYF.